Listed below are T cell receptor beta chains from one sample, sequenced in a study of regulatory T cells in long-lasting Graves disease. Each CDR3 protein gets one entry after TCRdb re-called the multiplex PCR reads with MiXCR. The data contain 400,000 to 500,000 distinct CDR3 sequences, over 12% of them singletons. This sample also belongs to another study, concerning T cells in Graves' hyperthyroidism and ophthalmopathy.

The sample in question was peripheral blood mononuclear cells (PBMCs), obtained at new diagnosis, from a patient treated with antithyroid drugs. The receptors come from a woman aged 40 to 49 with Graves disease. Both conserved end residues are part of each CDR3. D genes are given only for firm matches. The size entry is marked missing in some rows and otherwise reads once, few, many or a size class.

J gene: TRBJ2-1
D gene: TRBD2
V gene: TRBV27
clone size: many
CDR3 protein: CASSEGKREWNEQFF
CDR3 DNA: TGTGCCAGCAGTGAGGGGAAGCGGGAGTGGAATGAGCAGTTCTTC

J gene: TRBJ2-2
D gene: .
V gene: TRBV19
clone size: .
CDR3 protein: CASSGRPSQRVSAGELFF
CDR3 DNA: TGTGCCAGTAGTGGCCGACCCAGTCAGCGGGTGTCAGCCGGGGAGCTGTTTTTT

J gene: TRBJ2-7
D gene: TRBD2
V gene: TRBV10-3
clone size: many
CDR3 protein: CAILRTSGPTRGIYEQYF
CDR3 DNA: TGTGCCATCCTCCGGACTAGCGGACCAACCAGGGGTATATACGAGCAGTACTTC

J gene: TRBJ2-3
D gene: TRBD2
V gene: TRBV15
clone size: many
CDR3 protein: CATSRTTSGSAQYF
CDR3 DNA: TGTGCCACCAGCAGAACGACTAGCGGGAGTGCTCAGTATTTT

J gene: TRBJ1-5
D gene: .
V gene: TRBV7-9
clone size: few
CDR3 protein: CASSDGGQPQHF
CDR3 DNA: TGTGCCAGCAGCGACGGAGGGCAGCCCCAGCATTTT

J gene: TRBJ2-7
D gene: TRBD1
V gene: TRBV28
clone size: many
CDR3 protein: CASSLRDRGYEQYF
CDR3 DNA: TGTGCCAGCAGTCTCCGGGACAGGGGATACGAGCAGTACTTC

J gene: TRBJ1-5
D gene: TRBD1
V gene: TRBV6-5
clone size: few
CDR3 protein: CASSYGTGSQHF
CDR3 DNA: TGTGCCAGCAGTTACGGGACAGGCTCTCAGCATTTT

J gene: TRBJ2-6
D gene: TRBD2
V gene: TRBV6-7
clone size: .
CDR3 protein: CASSYARGGYNSGANVLTF
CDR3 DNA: TGTGCCAGCAGTTACGCTCGGGGGGGGTACAACTCTGGGGCCAACGTCCTGACTTTC

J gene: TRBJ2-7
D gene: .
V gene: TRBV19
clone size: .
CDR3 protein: CASGDGPYEQYF
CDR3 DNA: TGTGCCAGCGGTGACGGCCCCTACGAGCAGTACTTC

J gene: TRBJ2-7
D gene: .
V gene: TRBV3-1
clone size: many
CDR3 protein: CASSQGGGRQSYEQYF
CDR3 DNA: TGTGCCAGCAGCCAAGGAGGGGGTCGGCAATCCTACGAGCAGTACTTC

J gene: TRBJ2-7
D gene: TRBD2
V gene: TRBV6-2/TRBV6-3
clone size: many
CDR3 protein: CASSYPTSGGPYEQYF
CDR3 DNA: TGTGCCAGCAGTTACCCCACTTCGGGAGGGCCCTACGAGCAGTACTTC

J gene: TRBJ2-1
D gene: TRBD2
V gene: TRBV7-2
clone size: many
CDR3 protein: CASSKGLAGNNEQFF
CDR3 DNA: TGTGCCAGCAGCAAGGGACTAGCGGGAAACAATGAGCAGTTCTTC

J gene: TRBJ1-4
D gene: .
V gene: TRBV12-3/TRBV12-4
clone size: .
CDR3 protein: CATSGSNEKLFF
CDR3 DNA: TGTGCCACCTCTGGGTCCAATGAAAAACTGTTTTTT

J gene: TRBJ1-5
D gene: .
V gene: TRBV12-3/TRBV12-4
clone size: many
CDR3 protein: CASSFFGGFSQPQHF
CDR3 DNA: TGTGCCAGCAGTTTTTTCGGGGGCTTCAGTCAGCCCCAGCATTTT

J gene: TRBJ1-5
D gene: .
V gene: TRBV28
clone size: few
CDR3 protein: CASSLGGVGAGQPQHF
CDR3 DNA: TGTGCCAGCAGTTTAGGGGGCGTGGGGGCCGGCCAGCCCCAGCATTTT

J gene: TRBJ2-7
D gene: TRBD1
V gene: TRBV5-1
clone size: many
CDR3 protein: CASSLTGVAYEQYF
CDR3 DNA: TGCGCCAGCAGCTTGACAGGGGTGGCCTACGAGCAGTACTTC

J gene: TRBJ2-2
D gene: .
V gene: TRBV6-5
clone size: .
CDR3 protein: CASSYNFEIDTGELFF
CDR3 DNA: TGTGCCAGCAGTTACAACTTCGAGATTGACACCGGGGAGCTGTTTTTT

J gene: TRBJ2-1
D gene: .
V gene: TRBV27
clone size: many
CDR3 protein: CASRPYRSSYNEQFF
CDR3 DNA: TGTGCCAGCAGACCGTATAGGAGCTCCTACAATGAGCAGTTCTTC

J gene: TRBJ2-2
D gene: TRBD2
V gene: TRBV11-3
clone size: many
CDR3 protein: CASSLDPGLAEFTGELFF
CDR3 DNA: TGTGCCAGCAGCTTAGATCCGGGACTAGCGGAATTCACCGGGGAGCTGTTTTTT

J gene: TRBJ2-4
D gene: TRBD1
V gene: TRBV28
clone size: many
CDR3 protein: CASKQGIIKNIQYF
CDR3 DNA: TGTGCCAGCAAACAGGGGATAATTAAAAACATTCAGTACTTC

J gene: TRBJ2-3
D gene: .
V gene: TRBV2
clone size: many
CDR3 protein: CASSKTSTDTQYF
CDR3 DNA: TGTGCCAGCAGTAAAACATCCACAGATACGCAGTATTTT

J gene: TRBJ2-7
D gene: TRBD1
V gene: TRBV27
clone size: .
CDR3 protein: CASADRGNYEQYF
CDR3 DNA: TGTGCCAGCGCGGACAGGGGAAACTACGAGCAGTACTTC

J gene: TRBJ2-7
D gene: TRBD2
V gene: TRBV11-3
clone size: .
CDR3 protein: CASRPGTRAYEQYF
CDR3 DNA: TGTGCCAGCAGACCCGGGACTAGGGCCTACGAGCAGTACTTC

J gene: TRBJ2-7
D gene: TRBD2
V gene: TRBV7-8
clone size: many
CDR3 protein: CASRKGTSGYEQYF
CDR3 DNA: TGTGCCAGCAGGAAAGGGACTAGCGGCTACGAGCAGTACTTC

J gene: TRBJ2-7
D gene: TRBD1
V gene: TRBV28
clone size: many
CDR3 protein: CASSPSTGLEQYF
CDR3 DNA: TGTGCCAGCAGTCCATCGACAGGGCTCGAGCAGTACTTC

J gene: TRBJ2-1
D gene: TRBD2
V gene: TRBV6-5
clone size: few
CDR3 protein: CASSYTSGTNNEQFF
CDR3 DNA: TGTGCCAGCAGTTACACCTCCGGGACTAACAATGAGCAGTTCTTC

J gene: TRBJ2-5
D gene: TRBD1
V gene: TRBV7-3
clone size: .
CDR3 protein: CASSLGGTGTRETQYF
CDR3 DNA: TGTGCCAGCAGCTTAGGAGGGACAGGGACACGGGAGACCCAGTACTTC

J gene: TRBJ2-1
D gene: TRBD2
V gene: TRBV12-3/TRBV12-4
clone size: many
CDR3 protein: CASREKAGGPNNEQFF
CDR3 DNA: TGTGCCAGCAGGGAAAAAGCGGGAGGGCCTAACAATGAGCAGTTCTTC

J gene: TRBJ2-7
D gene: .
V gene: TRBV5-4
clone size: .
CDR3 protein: CASSLGGIGGGEQYF
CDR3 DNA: TGTGCCAGCAGCTTGGGAGGTATAGGCGGAGGCGAGCAGTACTTC